This T cell receptor beta chain originates from a study of blood T cells in healthy people across ages (dated by TCRdb to between 2015 and 2017). Background for the entire study: Template switching captured roughly one uniquely barcoded TCR beta cDNA molecule per two T cells in model experiments. To track age-related changes in TCR beta repertoire diversity, the study relied on deep sequencing normalized with unique cDNA molecular identifiers. Donors were grouped into four age groups: young (average 16 years), middle-aged (approximately 41), aged (62) and long-lived (over 80). Donors of different ages were randomly distributed across sequencing lanes to avoid experimental bias. For two donors (one aged 18 to 30 and one aged 80 or older), the study analyzed two additional independent replicas of 1 million unique cDNA reads from the same blood draw. The study at large found these results: Because profiling used bulk unsorted PBMCs, naive and antigen-experienced compartments could not be compared conclusively. Compared with the aged group, more naive CD4+ T cells, fewer expanded clones and increased TCR diversity were shown by the long-lived group, suggesting age selection. Donor CMV infection status was unknown, potentially confounding age-related changes in expanded clonotypes. Estimates of total diversity based on one million sequenced T cells were considered lower bounds and underestimates. There was a strong correlation between observed TCR beta diversity and the percentage of naive T cells measured by flow cytometry. Observed TCR beta diversity per million T cells fell roughly linearly with age, and a significant reduction was already apparent by age around 40.

The roughly 39 donors, aged 6 to 90 years, were systemically healthy Caucasian individuals from Russia. Each donor gave about 9.2 milliliters of peripheral blood, drawn into EDTA-treated Vacutainer tubes. PBMCs were isolated by Ficoll-Paque density-gradient centrifugation, with at least 6 million obtained per sample. Trizol reagent was used to extract total RNA from PBMCs, with at least 5.5 micrograms per sample. For every donor, an aliquot of PBMCs went through flow cytometry to measure the percentages of naive CD45RAhigh/CD27high T cells. About this clonotype: This receptor's antigen is unknown. It has no much larger one-base neighbor in the sample; base qualities were not kept.

The germline V gene (reference sequence) yields LNHNV for CDR1 and YYDKDF for CDR2. Its CDR3 holds 13 amino acids, cysteine through phenylalanine. Only CDR3 DNA is held: 39 bases, read in frame from base 1. V was cut back by 4 bases and J by 3 bases, leaving a gap of 9 bases between them. Receptor libraries were prepared by 5' RACE. The sequencer listed for this sample is Illumina HiSeq 2500. A second roughly 7 to 12 cycle PCR used a sample-barcoded 5' primer and a J-beta primer mix. A template-switch 5' adaptor carrying 12 random nucleotides introduced a unique molecular identifier onto each TCR beta cDNA molecule. Each sample yielded at least 2.5 million CDR3-containing paired-end reads. First-strand cDNA was synthesized from all RNA with the Mint cDNA synthesis kit, primed by a TRBC-specific oligonucleotide. All cDNA was treated with uracil-DNA glycosylase and then went through a first 18-cycle PCR with the universal primers M1SS and BC2_uni_R. The authors' analysis ran thus. Each sample was normalized by randomly selecting 1 million high-quality reads, each carrying a distinct molecular identifier. Instead of being binned into consensus sequences, reads with shared molecular identifiers were discarded. MiTCR, set to a Q25 quality threshold and the strictest error-elimination algorithm, was used for CDR3 identification, clonotype clustering and error correction. A nonparametric unseen species model using Euler transformation provided a lower-bound estimate of total TCR beta diversity. TCRdb applied fastp at Q25 and MiXCR to the public reads, then kept only in-frame beta chains. One record per CDR3 amino acid sequence lists the most common genes and DNA. What appears here as the V and J calls and clone size reflects TCRdb's work, not the paper's. A total of roughly 2 million distinct CDR3 sequences appear in this sample, about 50% of them only once. Roughly 2% of the sample belongs to the ten largest clones.

This sequence uses TRBV15 and TRBJ2-5, with TRBD2 as a weak D call on 6 bases. Sequencing was done on a sample of blood. This clonotype was obtained from a woman aged 35 to 49 in good health. The nucleotide sequence reads as follows: TGTGCCACCAGCAAACCTAGCGAAGAGACCCAGTACTTC. Its protein product is CATSKPSEETQYF.